Presented here are 25 T cell receptor beta chains from one specimen sequenced in a study of Graves' ophthalmopathy and Graves' hyperthyroidism (dated by TCRdb to the late 2010s). Sequencing was performed on an Illumina HiSeq 2000. TCR beta CDR3 regions were amplified from RNA transcripts for repertoire sequencing. The first round of RT-PCR was done with HTBI primers and the Qiagen OneStep RT-PCR kit, and was followed by a second round of multiplex PCR, then size selection and purification. Clones were called with MiXCR by TCRdb after fastp trimmed the public reads at Q25, and only in-frame beta chains were retained. Rows with a matching CDR3 protein are joined into one entry that keeps the most common DNA and genes. This sample is represented by about 400,000 distinct CDR3 sequences; around 17% of them were singletons. The top ten constitute roughly 1.5% of the sample. The sequenced material came from peripheral blood. The receptor set was obtained from a woman younger than 30 with Graves' ophthalmopathy. Donor details come from another sample of the same person, matched by shared clones.

The chain employs TRBV6-2 or TRBV6-3 and TRBJ1-5; a weak D match, TRBD1 (6 bases). The CDR3 totals 14 residues. Trimming cost V 6 bases and J 6 bases, with 15 bases left between them. CDR1 MNHEY and CDR2 SVGEGT come from the germline V gene. CDR3 sequence: CASSHQGPPQPQHF. CDR3 bases: TGTGCCAGCAGCCACCAGGGGCCCCCTCAGCCCCAGCATTTT.

Ten or more counts support this clonotype. This CDR3 is CASTDLRSWNSPLHF. The CDR3 coding sequence is TGTGCCAGTACCGACCTGAGGAGCTGGAATTCACCCCTCCACTTT. The rearrangement joins TRBV19 to TRBJ1-6; D is uncertain. The CDR3 loop spans 15 amino acids. Trimming stripped 7 bases from V and 7 bases from J, with 17 bases between. Germline CDR1 LNHDA, CDR2 SQIVND (reference sequence). Full variable domain (remainder filled in from reference TRBV19 and TRBJ1-6): DGGITQSPKYLFRKEGQNVTLSCEQNLNHDAMYWYRQDPGQGLRLIYYSQIVNDFQKGDIAEGYSVSREKKESFPLTVTSAQKNPTAFYLCASTDLRSWNSPLHFGNGTRLTVT.

This clonotype has only a few counts. Relative to the germline gene, one junction end is altered; a read error may explain this. The V and J genes are TRBV3-1 and TRBJ2-5, with 7 bases aligning to TRBD2. Germline loops: CDR1 LGHDT, CDR2 YNNKEL (reference sequence). The CDR3 covers 12 residues. DNA for the CDR3: TGTGCCAGCAGCGAAGGGGTCCTTCCGGGGGGCTTC. Protein sequence: CASSEGVLPGGF.

This clonotype was seen ten or more times. This rearrangement joins TRBV6-2 or TRBV6-3 to TRBJ2-7; D is unresolved. This CDR3 has 13 residues. From germline, CDR1 is MNHEY and CDR2 SVGEGT. Trimming pared 2 bases from V and 7 bases from J, leaving 12 bases between. The CDR3 DNA sequence: TGTGCCAGCAGTTACCGGCTGCAGGAAGAGCAGTACTTC. Amino acid sequence: CASSYRLQEEQYF.

This clonotype came up many times. V gene TRBV7-2 combines with J gene TRBJ2-2; D remains unclear. Germline-derived CDR1 and CDR2 are SGHTA and FQGNSA. Trimming cost V 6 bases and J 7 bases, with 6 bases left between them. The CDR3 loop spans 11 amino acids. The CDR3 sequence is CASRYRGELFF. The CDR3 nucleotides are TGTGCCAGCAGATATCGCGGGGAGCTGTTTTTT.

In its sample, this clonotype was seen many times. The chain carries TRBV15 and TRBJ1-3; D unresolved. Trimming left V 0 bases short and J 0 bases short, with 15 bases between. The CDR3 contains 18 residues. The germline V gene has CDR1 LNHNV and CDR2 YYDKDF (reference sequence). CDR3 residues: CATSRDDRRSLSGNTIYF. CDR3 bases: TGTGCCACCAGCAGAGATGACCGACGGTCCCTCTCTGGAAACACCATATATTTT.

There are many counts of this clonotype. This chain links TRBV7-2 with TRBJ1-6; 9 bases map to TRBD1. The ends lost 0 bases at V and 0 bases at J; junction bases unmatched: 9. The CDR3 is 20 residues long. Germline V lookup: CDR1 SGHTA, CDR2 FQGNSA. CDR3 bases: TGTGCCAGCAGCTTAGCGGGATGGACAGGGGTCCCCTCCTATAATTCACCCCTCCACTTT. Its translation is CASSLAGWTGVPSYNSPLHF.

This clonotype was observed at least ten times. The chain employs TRBV30 and TRBJ1-2; D unresolved. Trimming left V 0 bases short and J 6 bases short, with 11 bases between. The CDR3 contains 13 residues. CDR1 GTSNPN and CDR2 SVGIG come from the germline V gene (reference sequence). CDR3 sequence: CAWSVLGVNGYTF. Written as DNA, the CDR3 is TGTGCCTGGAGTGTACTAGGAGTTAATGGCTACACCTTC. Drawing the rest from reference TRBV30 and TRBJ1-2, the complete variable domain is SQTIHQWPATLVQPVGSPLSLECTVEGTSNPNLYWYRQAAGRGLQLLFYSVGIGQISSEVPQNLSASRPQDRQFILSSKKLLLSDSGFYLCAWSVLGVNGYTFGSGTRLTVV.

This clonotype was seen at least ten times. The chain uses TRBV7-2 and TRBJ2-7; D is possibly TRBD2 (5 bases). The CDR3 extends over 15 amino acids. Germline CDR1 SGHTA, CDR2 FQGNSA. V lost 3 bases, J lost 4 bases, and 16 bases lay in between. CDR3 in DNA: TGTGCCAGCAGCTTTCGCTCGGGGTTGGTTTACGAGCAGTACTTC. Translating gives CASSFRSGLVYEQYF. Drawing the rest from reference TRBV7-2 and TRBJ2-7, the complete variable domain is GAGVSQSPSNKVTEKGKDVELRCDPISGHTALYWYRQSLGQGLEFLIYFQGNSAPDKSGLPSDRFSAERTGGSVSTLTIQRTQQEDSAVYLCASSFRSGLVYEQYFGPGTRLTVT.

This clonotype was seen at least ten times. This chain links TRBV11-2 with TRBJ2-7, with 11 nucleotides matching TRBD1. The CDR3 has 14 residues. V was clipped by 6 bases and J by 4 bases; unmatched bases: 5. Germline lookup yields CDR1 SGHAT and CDR2 FQNNGV. CDR3 nucleotides: TGTGCCAGCAGTTTCCGGGACAGGGGGTACGAGCAGTACTTC. Translated: CASSFRDRGYEQYF.

This clonotype has ten or more counts. This chain's CDR3 is CASSLGNSLDNEQYF. DNA for the CDR3: TGTGCCAGCAGCTTAGGCAACAGTCTCGACAACGAGCAGTACTTC. V and J are TRBV11-2 and TRBJ2-7; D uncertain. Germline lookup yields CDR1 SGHAT and CDR2 FQNNGV. The CDR3 spans 15 residues. The V end was cut by 1 base, the J end by 5 bases, with 15 bases between.

The chain carries TRBV30 and TRBJ2-3, with D hard to call. The germline V and J ends were trimmed by 2 bases and 1 base, with 16 bases remaining between them. This CDR3 contains 16 residues. Germline CDR1 and CDR2: GTSNPN and SVGIG (reference sequence). DNA for the CDR3: TGTGCCTGGAGTTTATTTGAGACCCAGGGCACAGATACGCAGTATTTT. Amino acids: CAWSLFETQGTDTQYF. Drawing the rest from reference TRBV30 and TRBJ2-3, the complete variable domain is SQTIHQWPATLVQPVGSPLSLECTVEGTSNPNLYWYRQAAGRGLQLLFYSVGIGQISSEVPQNLSASRPQDRQFILSSKKLLLSDSGFYLCAWSLFETQGTDTQYFGPGTRLTVL.

The chain has TRBV28 and TRBJ1-5, with 7 bases aligning to TRBD1. V was clipped by 6 bases and J by 3 bases; unmatched bases: 8. This CDR3 is built from 15 residues. CDR1 and CDR2 (germline): MDHEN, SYDVKM. CDR3 nucleotides: TGTGCCAGCAGACCCGGGACAGTTTACAATCAGCCCCAGCATTTT. It codes for CASRPGTVYNQPQHF.

This clonotype has more than one count but fewer than ten. CDR3 sequence reads: CASSLKSGAGVKTQYF. For the CDR3, the DNA is TGTGCCAGCAGTTTAAAGTCCGGGGCAGGGGTAAAGACCCAGTACTTC. This chain links TRBV28 with TRBJ2-5, with D tentatively TRBD1 (6 bases). Germline CDR1 is MDHEN and CDR2 is SYDVKM. The length of the CDR3 is 16 residues. V lost 2 bases and J 6 bases, leaving 19 bases between the germline ends.

This clonotype was seen at least ten times. This rearrangement joins TRBV30 to TRBJ2-2, with D possibly being TRBD1 or TRBD2 (5 bases each). V gave up 3 bases and J gave up 4 bases, with 9 bases separating them. From germline, CDR1 is GTSNPN and CDR2 SVGIG (reference sequence). CDR3 length: 13 residues. CDR3 residues: CAWRGAGTGELFF. CDR3 sequence (DNA): TGTGCCTGGAGAGGGGCGGGCACCGGGGAGCTGTTTTTT.

Ten or more counts support this clonotype. The genes are TRBV20-1 and TRBJ2-2; D is possibly TRBD1 (5 bases). Trimming left V 5 bases short and J 3 bases short, with 16 bases between. CDR3 length: 15 residues. Germline V gene sequence: CDR1 DFQATT, CDR2 SNEGSKA (reference sequence). Written as DNA, the CDR3 is TGCAGTGCTCAACGGACACCTGGTTACACCGGGGAGCTGTTTTTT. Protein product: CSAQRTPGYTGELFF.

This clonotype was observed at least ten times. The chain couples TRBV10-3 to TRBJ2-5; 9 bases are a match to TRBD1. Germline V lookup: CDR1 ENHRY, CDR2 SYGVKD. The CDR3 runs 14 residues. J lost 5 bases, V lost 5 bases, and 6 bases had no gene match. The CDR3: CAISPGQGFETQYF. The CDR3 DNA sequence: TGTGCCATCAGTCCCGGACAGGGGTTCGAGACCCAGTACTTC.

This clonotype was recorded many times. The chain uses TRBV6-2 or TRBV6-3 and TRBJ1-2; D is unclear. V was clipped by 2 bases and J by 8 bases, with 6 bases between them. The CDR3 is made up of 11 amino acids. Per the germline V gene, CDR1 is MNHEY and CDR2 is SVGEGT. In nucleotides, the CDR3 is TGTGCCAGCAGTTACGTCCGGGGCTACACCTTC. Its protein is CASSYVRGYTF.

This clonotype was seen ten or more times. The chain has TRBV12-3 or TRBV12-4 and TRBJ1-1; unclear D gene. This CDR3 comprises 13 residues. Trimming pared 5 bases from V and 3 bases from J, leaving 10 bases between. The CDR3 loop is CASSPGPYTEAFF. The CDR3 DNA sequence: TGTGCCAGCAGTCCCGGACCCTACACTGAAGCTTTCTTT.

Points on this clonotype: An end of the junction differs from the germline gene, which may be a read error. The chain carries TRBV10-3 and TRBJ1-1; D is possibly TRBD1 (5 bases). This CDR3 comprises 13 residues. Germline lookup yields CDR1 ENHRY and CDR2 SYGVKD. The CDR3 is CASSRGRRYEAFF. In DNA form, the CDR3 reads TGTGCCAGCAGTAGGGGCCGTCGTTATGAAGCTTTCTTT.

This clonotype appeared many times. The chain combines TRBV12-3 or TRBV12-4 with TRBJ1-1, with D perhaps TRBD1 (6 bases). The CDR3 totals 14 residues. The V and J ends lost 3 bases and 1 base respectively, with 9 bases between them. Here the CDR3 reads CASSLSTGNTEAFF. CDR3 sequence (DNA): TGTGCCAGCAGTTTGTCGACAGGGAACACTGAAGCTTTCTTT.

CDR3 in DNA: TGCAGTGCTACAGGGTGGACCTATAATTCACCCCTCCACTTT. This gives the protein CSATGWTYNSPLHF. The rearrangement uses TRBV20-1 and TRBJ1-6; possible D gene TRBD1, 5 bases. This CDR3 is built from 14 residues. Looked up from germline, CDR1 is DFQATT and CDR2 is SNEGSKA (reference sequence). V gave up 4 bases and J gave up 2 bases, with 9 bases separating them.

This clonotype was recorded many times. The chain employs TRBV11-2 and TRBJ2-2, with D perhaps matching TRBD1 or TRBD2 (5 bases each). This CDR3 spans 18 amino acids. With 2 bases removed from V and 2 bases from J, the gap between germline ends came to 18 bases. Looked up from germline, CDR1 is SGHAT and CDR2 is FQNNGV. CDR3 DNA sequence: TGTGCCAGCAGCTTATCCCTCGGGGCGGCCGCCAACACCGGGGAGCTGTTTTTT. This translates into CASSLSLGAAANTGELFF.

The chain joins TRBV27 to TRBJ1-5; D is ambiguous. Trimming removed 5 bases from V and 6 bases from J, with 17 bases in between. This CDR3 has 15 amino acids. CDR1 is MNHEY and CDR2 is SMNVEV in the germline V gene (reference sequence). CDR3 nucleotides: TGTGCCAGCAGTCTGAAAAGGGCGCCTGGTCAGCCCCAGCATTTT. Translation gives CASSLKRAPGQPQHF.

This clonotype was recorded at least ten times. The junction departs from the called germline gene at one end, perhaps through a read error. The chain joins TRBV7-7 to TRBJ2-5; a possible D gene is TRBD2 (6 bases). CDR1 is SSHAT and CDR2 is FNYEAQ in the germline V gene (reference sequence). CDR3 length: 15 amino acids. The CDR3 nucleotides are TGTGCTAGCAGCTCCGGGGAGTTTGGAGGGGAGACCCAGTACTTC. Amino acids: CASSSGEFGGETQYF.